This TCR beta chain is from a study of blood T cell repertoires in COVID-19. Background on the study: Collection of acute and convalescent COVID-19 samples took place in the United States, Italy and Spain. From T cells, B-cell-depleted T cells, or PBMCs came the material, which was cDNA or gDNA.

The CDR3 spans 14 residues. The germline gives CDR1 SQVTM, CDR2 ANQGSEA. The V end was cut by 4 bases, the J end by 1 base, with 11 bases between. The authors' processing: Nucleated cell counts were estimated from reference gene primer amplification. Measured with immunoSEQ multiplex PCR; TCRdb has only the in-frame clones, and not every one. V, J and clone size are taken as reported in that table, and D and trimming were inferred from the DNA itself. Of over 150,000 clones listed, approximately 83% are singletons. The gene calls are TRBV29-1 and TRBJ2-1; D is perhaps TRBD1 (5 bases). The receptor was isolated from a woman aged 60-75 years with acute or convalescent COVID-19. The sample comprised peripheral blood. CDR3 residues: CSVAVTDSYNEQFF. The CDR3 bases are TGCAGCGTTGCGGTGACAGATTCCTACAATGAGCAGTTCTTC.